The 2 T cell receptor beta chains below all came from one sample that was sequenced in a study of cytomegalovirus exposure and HLA in healthy donors. Primers for the PCR totalled 60 Vbeta and 13 Jbeta. Assay: immunoSEQ multiplex PCR; the TCRdb copy retains only in-frame clones and omits some. The profile covers fewer than 200,000 clones, with approximately 77% appearing a single time and approximately 1.4% taken by the ten largest. Source material: PBMCs. Every receptor here comes from a man between 18 and 35 years old in good health and CMV-seronegative.

This clone was recorded only once. The chain uses TRBV19 and TRBJ2-2; 8 bases are shared with TRBD1. Germline V CDR1 and CDR2: LNHDA, SQIVND (reference sequence). The J segment lost 4 bases and the V segment lost 1 base, leaving 8 bases of the junction unmatched. The CDR3 totals 17 residues. CDR3 in amino acids: CASSIANPGQVTGELFF. Written as DNA, the CDR3 is TGTGCCAGTAGTATAGCCAACCCGGGACAGGTCACCGGGGAGCTGTTTTTT. The full variable domain, its missing parts supplied by reference TRBV19 and TRBJ2-2, is DGGITQSPKYLFRKEGQNVTLSCEQNLNHDAMYWYRQDPGQGLRLIYYSQIVNDFQKGDIAEGYSVSREKKESFPLTVTSAQKNPTAFYLCASSIANPGQVTGELFFGEGSRLTVL.

This rearrangement joins TRBV29-1 to TRBJ2-3, with TRBD2 identical over 10 bases. This CDR3 contains 15 residues. Germline CDR1 reads SQVTM; CDR2 reads ANQGSEA. With V trimmed by 3 bases and J by 0 bases, 3 bases remained unmatched. Written as DNA, the CDR3 is TGCAGCGTTGAGGGGACTAGCGATAGCACAGATACGCAGTATTTT. It encodes CSVEGTSDSTDTQYF.